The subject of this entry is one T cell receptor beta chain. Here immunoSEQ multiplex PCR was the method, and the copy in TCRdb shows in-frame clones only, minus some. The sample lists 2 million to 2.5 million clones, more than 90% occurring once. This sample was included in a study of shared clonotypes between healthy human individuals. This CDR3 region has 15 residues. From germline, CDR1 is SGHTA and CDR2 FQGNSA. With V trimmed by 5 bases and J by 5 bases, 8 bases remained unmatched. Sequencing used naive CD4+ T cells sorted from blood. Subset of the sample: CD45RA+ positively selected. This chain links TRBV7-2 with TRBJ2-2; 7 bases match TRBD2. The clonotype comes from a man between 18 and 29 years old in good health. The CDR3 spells CASSGSGARTGELFF. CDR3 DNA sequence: TGTGCCAGCAGCGGCAGCGGGGCGAGGACCGGGGAGCTGTTTTTT.